These 11 T cell receptor beta chains were sequenced from one sample in a study of post-analysis software for immune sequencing data. General study points: Comparison of patients with controls showed a handful of TRBV segments more frequent in patients, TRBV5-6, TRBV5-1 and TRBV20-1 among them.

Every TCR beta cDNA library bore unique molecular identifiers. TCRdb re-called the PCR reads with MiXCR, one entry per CDR3 protein. Of approximately 730,000 distinct CDR3 sequences listed, just under 30% are singletons. These TCRs are of unknown antigen specificity. Sequencing input: blood. These receptors originate from a girl between 5 and 17 years old with multiple sclerosis.

This chain connects TRBV28 to TRBJ2-4; D remains unclear. The CDR3 totals 11 residues. Germline-derived CDR1 and CDR2 are MDHEN and SYDVKM. The V gene lost 8 bases and the J gene lost 13 bases, with 15 bases spanning the gap. The CDR3 protein is CASLGCLEQYF. The CDR3 DNA sequence: TGTGCCAGCCTTGGCTGCTTGGAGCAGTACTTC. The entire variable domain, with the rest obtained from reference TRBV28 and TRBJ2-4, is as follows: DVKVTQSSRYLVKRTGEKVFLECVQDMDHENMFWYRQDPGLGLRLIYFSYDVKMKEKGDIPEGYSVSREKKERFSLILESASTNQTSMYLCASLGCLEQYFGAGTRLSVL.

The CDR3 DNA reads TGTGCCAGCTCCTCCCGTGGGGGGTTCGGGGGTGAGCAGTTCTTC. This encodes CASSSRGGFGGEQFF. V usage is TRBV12-3 or TRBV12-4 and J usage is TRBJ2-1, with D perhaps matching TRBD2 (6 bases). Trimming removed 8 bases at V and 9 bases at J, with 23 bases between. CDR3 length equals 15 residues.

The rearrangement uses TRBV7-8 and TRBJ2-7; D is undetermined. This CDR3 contains 13 residues. The V end lost 5 bases, the J end lost 2 bases, and 10 bases lay between the germline ends. The germline gives CDR1 SGHVS, CDR2 FQNEAQ. In DNA, the CDR3 is TGTGCCAGCAGCGCTTGGGTTACCTACGAGCAGTACTTC. This gives the protein CASSAWVTYEQYF.

In this sample, this clonotype turned up a few times. V is TRBV4-1 and J is TRBJ1-2; TRBD1 is a possible D gene (5 bases). The CDR3 spans 15 residues. Trimming removed 4 bases at V and 3 bases at J, with 15 bases between. Per the germline V gene, CDR1 is MGHRA and CDR2 is YSYEKL. This CDR3 reads CASSPSPGQDYGYTF. CDR3 nucleotide sequence: TGCGCCAGCAGCCCTTCCCCCGGACAAGACTATGGCTACACCTTC.

Only a few counts were recorded for this clonotype. The chain employs TRBV4-3 and TRBJ2-5, with 8 bases aligning to TRBD1. Judging by the DNA end, TRBJ2-7 fits better; the J call may be wrong. Germline V gene data show CDR1 as LGHNA and CDR2 as YSLEER. CDR3 length: 16 residues. CDR3 DNA sequence: TGCGCCAGCAGCCAAGATCAAGGACAGGGCGGGTACGAGCAGTACTTC. It codes for CASSQDQGQGGYEQYF.

The count of this clonotype is one. A single base separates this from a much larger clone, so it may be a read error. V gene TRBV5-5 combines with J gene TRBJ2-7, with TRBD1 as a possible D gene (6 bases). Germline assignment: CDR1 SGHKS and CDR2 YYEKEE (reference sequence). The CDR3 length is 12 residues. The V end lost 2 bases, the J end lost 7 bases, and 10 bases lay between the germline ends. As DNA, the CDR3 is TGTGCCAGCAGCTTCAGGGGCAATGAGCAGTACTTC. This gives the protein CASSFRGNEQYF.

The chain carries TRBV29-1 and TRBJ2-5; D is unresolved. Matching the DNA end better, TRBJ2-7 makes the J call doubtful. Germline V gives CDR1 SQVTM, CDR2 ANQGSEA. The CDR3 is made up of 12 amino acids. CDR3 protein: CSAEDAPDEQYF. The DNA for the CDR3 is TGCAGCGCCGAAGATGCCCCGGACGAGCAGTACTTC.

This clonotype has a handful of counts. CDR3 sequence reads: CASSLDGELWANVLTF. The CDR3, as DNA: TGTGCCAGCAGTTTAGATGGGGAGCTCTGGGCCAACGTCCTGACTTTC. This rearrangement joins TRBV12-3 or TRBV12-4 to TRBJ2-6; a possible D gene is TRBD2 (5 bases). The CDR3 runs to 16 residues. V shed 1 base and J shed 5 bases, with 12 bases lying between them.

The J gene is TRBJ2-1, the V gene TRBV12-3 or TRBV12-4; tentatively, D is TRBD2 (6 bases). The germline V and J ends were trimmed by 5 bases and 10 bases, with 12 bases remaining between them. This CDR3 is built from 12 residues. The CDR3 spells CASSLGRPEQFF. The CDR3 DNA is TGTGCCAGCAGTCTAGGGAGGCCCGAGCAGTTCTTC.

The chain uses TRBV11-3 and TRBJ2-1, with a tentative D call TRBD2 (6 bases). CDR3 length: 15 residues. Per the germline V gene, CDR1 is SGHNT and CDR2 is YENEEA. V lost 1 base to trimming and J lost 5 bases, with 12 bases between them. In DNA, the CDR3 is TGTGCCAGCAGCTTAGGGGGGGTTACCGACAATGAGCAGTTCTTC. This translates into CASSLGGVTDNEQFF.

This clonotype occurred many times. V and J are TRBV10-3 and TRBJ2-3, with 9 bases identical to TRBD1. CDR3 size: 15 residues. Germline V CDR1 and CDR2: ENHRY, SYGVKD. Trimming took 4 bases from V and 4 from J; bases not matched to a gene: 6. This chain's CDR3 is CAISGDRGISDTQYF. For the CDR3, the DNA is TGTGCCATCAGTGGCGACAGGGGGATCTCAGATACGCAGTATTTT.